This is a list of T cell receptor beta chains from one sample in a study of monozygotic twins with cystic fibrosis. Generated by immunoSEQ multiplex PCR, the TCRdb table keeps only in-frame clones and is missing some. The sample records 35,000 or so clones, 84% being singletons. The sequenced sample consisted of blood. The receptor set was obtained from a girl aged 2 to 9 with cystic fibrosis. Each CDR3 is given with its conserved first and last residue. Each record gives: V gene, D gene, clone size, J gene, CDR3 DNA, CDR3 protein. The D gene is left open where the match is weak. The size entry is marked missing in some rows and otherwise reads once, few, many or a size class.

TRBV4-1,.,.,TRBJ2-7,TGCGCCAGCAGCGAAGGGATGAACTCCTACGAGCAGTACTTC,CASSEGMNSYEQYF
TRBV7-2,.,.,TRBJ2-7,TGTGCCAGCAGGGACACCGGGACGGACCCCTACGAGCAGTACTTC,CASRDTGTDPYEQYF
TRBV6-1,.,.,TRBJ2-7,TGTGAAGAGAGGTTAGGTACCTACGAGCAGTACTTC,CEERLGTYEQYF
TRBV10-3,.,few,TRBJ2-7,TGTGCCATCAGACTAGGACTTTCGGAAGAGCAGTACTTC,CAIRLGLSEEQYF
TRBV9,.,.,TRBJ1-4,TGTGCCAGCAGCGAGGGACGGAATGAAAAACTGTTTTTT,CASSEGRNEKLFF
TRBV6-5,.,.,TRBJ2-7,TGTGCCAGCAGATTAGCGGTAAACTACGAGCAGTACTTC,CASRLAVNYEQYF
TRBV27,.,.,TRBJ1-2,TGTGCCAGCAGTTTATCTTCTAACTATGGCTACACCTTC,CASSLSSNYGYTF
TRBV9,TRBD2,.,TRBJ2-2,TGTGCCAGCAGCGGACCACTAGCGGGCAACACCGGGGAGCTGTTTTTT,CASSGPLAGNTGELFF
TRBV7-2,.,.,TRBJ1-2,TGTGCCAGCAGCTTAGTGGGGTTTTATGGCTACACCTTC,CASSLVGFYGYTF
TRBV7-6,.,.,TRBJ1-2,TGTGCCAGCAGCCGGAGGACGGGAGTGAACTATGGCTACACCTTC,CASSRRTGVNYGYTF
TRBV30,.,.,TRBJ2-3,TGTGCCTGGAGTAAAAAGACAGTGACCAGCACAGATACGCAGTATTTT,CAWSKKTVTSTDTQYF
TRBV6-1,.,few,TRBJ2-2,TGTGCCAGCGGATACAGGGTTCCCGGGGAGCTGTTTTTT,CASGYRVPGELFF
TRBV4-2,.,.,TRBJ1-3,TGTGCCAGCAGCCAAGAATCTTGGGGCTCTGGAAACACCATATATTTT,CASSQESWGSGNTIYF
TRBV5-1,TRBD2,.,TRBJ2-5,TGCGCCAGCAGCGCCGCGGACTTCATAGCGGGGGGCATAGAGACCCAGTACTTC,CASSAADFIAGGIETQYF
TRBV19,TRBD1,.,TRBJ1-2,TGTGCCAGTAGAAACAGGGGGCAGAGCTATGGCTACACCTTC,CASRNRGQSYGYTF
TRBV18,TRBD1,.,TRBJ1-4,TGTGCCAGCTCACCGGGACAGGTTAATGAAAAACTGTTTTTT,CASSPGQVNEKLFF
TRBV5-1,TRBD1,few,TRBJ1-1,TGCGCCAGCAGGACAGGGGAAGCTTTCTTT,CASRTGEAFF
TRBV6-5,.,.,TRBJ1-4,TGTGCCAGCAGTTACTGGGGCAGTAAGGGGGAAAAACTGTTTTTT,CASSYWGSKGEKLFF
TRBV6-5,.,.,TRBJ2-4,TGTGCCAGCAGCACATCGACCGAGGGCATTCAGTACTTC,CASSTSTEGIQYF
TRBV2,TRBD2,.,TRBJ2-5,TGTGCCAGCAGTGCGGGGGGGGCGCGTGAGACCCAGTACTTC,CASSAGGARETQYF
TRBV2,TRBD1,.,TRBJ1-1,TGTGCCACCGCGTCCGAGGGGGCAGGGACTGAAGCTTTCTTT,CATASEGAGTEAFF
TRBV10-1,.,.,TRBJ2-7,TGCGCCAGCACGCCTAGCGCAGGGCGGGGAGAGCAGTACTTC,CASTPSAGRGEQYF
TRBV5-6,.,.,TRBJ2-4,TGTGCCAGCAGCTTGAACAGCCTAGCCAAAAACATTCAGTACTTC,CASSLNSLAKNIQYF
TRBV5-4,TRBD1,.,TRBJ1-2,TGTGCCAGCAGTTATGGGACAGGGTCTACCGATGGCTACACCTTC,CASSYGTGSTDGYTF
TRBV5-1,TRBD1,.,TRBJ1-2,TGCGCCAGCAACCGGGACAGCCGAGACTATGGCTACACCTTC,CASNRDSRDYGYTF